The sequence of this T cell receptor beta chain was determined in a study of blood T cell repertoires in COVID-19. Study at large: COVID-19 samples collected from the United States, Italy and Spain covered acute and convalescent phases.

Generated by immunoSEQ multiplex PCR, the TCRdb table keeps only in-frame clones and is missing some. The table has 120,000 or so clones, less than 90% seen once. Sequenced input: peripheral blood. The TCR comes from a man in his 70s with acute or convalescent COVID-19.

The CDR3 sequence is CASRGGQGDISYGYTF. DNA of the CDR3: TGCGCCAGCAGGGGGGGACAGGGAGACATTTCCTATGGCTACACCTTC. This rearrangement joins TRBV10-2 to TRBJ1-2; 9 positions match TRBD1. The CDR3 sequence is 16 residues long. Germline-derived CDR1 and CDR2 are WSHSY and SAAADI. The V and J ends lost 6 bases and 4 bases, in that order; junction bases with no gene match: 12.